The present T cell receptor beta chain was sequenced within a study of blood T cell repertoires in COVID-19. Study summary: The samples span acute and convalescent COVID-19 from the United States, Italy and Spain. In each case, the material was cDNA or gDNA derived from T cells, B-cell-depleted T cells, or PBMCs.

Germline CDR1 reads LGHDT; CDR2 reads YNNKEL (reference sequence). V shed 3 bases and J shed 8 bases, with 17 bases lying between them. The CDR3 totals 15 residues. Authors' processing steps: Estimates of nucleated cell counts were drawn from the amplification of reference gene primers. TCRdb's copy holds only in-frame clones and misses some; the assay was immunoSEQ multiplex PCR. That table supplies the V and J calls and clone size; D and trimming were determined from the DNA. The sample includes 68,000 or so clones, about 86% of them seen just once. V and J are TRBV3-1 (or the pseudogene TRBV3-2) and TRBJ2-1, with D maybe TRBD2 (6 bases). The sequence derives from a man in his forties or fifties with acute or convalescent COVID-19. The sequenced sample was peripheral blood. The chain's CDR3 is CASSHRDREIHEQFF. The DNA for the CDR3 is TGTGCCAGCAGCCACCGGGACCGGGAGATCCATGAGCAGTTCTTC.